This TCR beta chain was observed in a study of T cell responses to AZD1222 COVID-19 vaccine. Study results and caveats: Clonal diversity may have been underestimated in mostly white British donors. Spike-spanning, vaccine-associated CD4 TCRs were dominant at 160-218 and 743-854. Just a handful of people given AZD1222 tested seropositive at baseline. Repertoires were sampled only after the peak T cell response.

Concerning this clone: Its cognate antigen is unknown.

The assay was immunoSEQ multiplex PCR, and TCRdb's table has in-frame clones only and misses some. The data contain more than 70,000 clones, about 88% of them singletons. The CDR3 consists of 20 residues. The V gene's germline CDR1 is LGHNA and CDR2 YSLEER. The ends lost 2 bases at V and 2 bases at J; junction bases unmatched: 18. This sequence originates from an adult in good health. V usage is TRBV4-3 and J usage is TRBJ2-7, with TRBD1 identical over 10 bases. The sequences come from peripheral blood, collected on day 0 of AZD1222 vaccination. As DNA, the CDR3 is TGCGCCAGCAGCCAACTATTGGGGGACAGGGGCGCAGTTCTCACCTACGAGCAGTACTTC. This codes for CASSQLLGDRGAVLTYEQYF.